Listed below are T cell receptor beta chains from one sample, sequenced in a study of human T cells and chemical hapten exposure. TCRdb reprocessed the RACE reads via MiXCR and lists one record per CDR3 protein. The sample yields approximately 72,000 distinct CDR3 sequences, 11% seen once. Sequencing used whole blood, obtained in connection with sensitization to the hapten diphenylcyclopropenone (DPC). The receptors were gathered from a woman aged 45-59 years with alopecia areata. Some clones in this sample may be carry-over from other donors' samples. CDR3s include the opening cysteine and the closing phenylalanine or tryptophan. D genes are given only for firm matches. A clone size is listed for some rows: how often the clone was seen (once, few, many), or a class if it is expanded.

J gene: TRBJ1-1; D gene: -; clone size: many; V gene: TRBV5-5; CDR3 DNA: TGTGCCAGCAGCTTGGAATGGGTGAACACTGAAGCTTTCTTT; CDR3 protein: CASSLEWVNTEAFF
J gene: TRBJ1-2; D gene: TRBD1; clone size: -; V gene: TRBV4-3; CDR3 DNA: TGCGCCAGCAGCCAAGACAAGACAGGGGGCTGGGATGGCTACACCTTC; CDR3 protein: CASSQDKTGGWDGYTF
J gene: TRBJ1-3; D gene: -; clone size: many; V gene: TRBV4-2; CDR3 DNA: TGTGCCAGCAGCCTCCCTGGCGGGGGCAGAAACACCATATATTTT; CDR3 protein: CASSLPGGGRNTIYF
J gene: TRBJ1-6; D gene: -; clone size: many; V gene: TRBV7-2; CDR3 DNA: TGTGCCAGCAGCTTAGGCCGAAATTCACCCCTCCACTTT; CDR3 protein: CASSLGRNSPLHF
J gene: TRBJ2-6; D gene: TRBD1; clone size: many; V gene: TRBV27; CDR3 DNA: TGTGCCAGCAGTTTTTCCACAGGGGGCGCGTTGGGGGCCAACGTCCTGACTTTC; CDR3 protein: CASSFSTGGALGANVLTF
J gene: TRBJ1-6; D gene: -; clone size: many; V gene: TRBV10-2; CDR3 DNA: TGCGCCAGCAGTGAGTCGGTGGGATTACATTCACCCCTCCACTTT; CDR3 protein: CASSESVGLHSPLHF
J gene: TRBJ1-1; D gene: TRBD1; clone size: many; V gene: TRBV2; CDR3 DNA: TGTGCCAGCAGCTCCCGAAGACAGGGGTCTAACACTGAAGCTTTCTTT; CDR3 protein: CASSSRRQGSNTEAFF
J gene: TRBJ1-2; D gene: -; clone size: many; V gene: TRBV7-8; CDR3 DNA: TGTGCCAGCAGCTTAGCGGGCCGGCCTGCCGAGGGCTACACCTTC; CDR3 protein: CASSLAGRPAEGYTF
J gene: TRBJ2-7; D gene: TRBD1; clone size: -; V gene: TRBV29-1; CDR3 DNA: TGCAGCGTTGGGGGACAGGGGGCCGTGCAGTACTTC; CDR3 protein: CSVGGQGAVQYF
J gene: TRBJ2-2; D gene: -; clone size: -; V gene: TRBV19; CDR3 DNA: TGTGCCAGTAATTCCCTAAATTCTCCCGGGGAGCTGTTTTTT; CDR3 protein: CASNSLNSPGELFF
J gene: TRBJ2-5; D gene: -; clone size: many; V gene: TRBV5-4; CDR3 DNA: TGTGCCAGCAGCTTGGCCGTAGATCTGTCACAAGAGACCCAGTACTTC; CDR3 protein: CASSLAVDLSQETQYF
J gene: TRBJ2-7; D gene: -; clone size: -; V gene: TRBV6-5; CDR3 DNA: TGTGCCAGCCGTTTTAGCGGCAGCTCCTACGAGCAGTACTTC; CDR3 protein: CASRFSGSSYEQYF
J gene: TRBJ2-3; D gene: -; clone size: -; V gene: TRBV28; CDR3 DNA: TGTGCCAGCAGTTCCCCAGGAGGAGGCGGCACAGATACGCAGTATTTT; CDR3 protein: CASSSPGGGGTDTQYF
J gene: TRBJ2-1; D gene: -; clone size: few; V gene: TRBV28; CDR3 DNA: TGTGCCAGTCAAAGCGGCTCCTACAATGAGCAGTTCTTC; CDR3 protein: CASQSGSYNEQFF
J gene: TRBJ2-3; D gene: -; clone size: few; V gene: TRBV6-1; CDR3 DNA: TGTGCCAGCAGTAAGGACGGAGGTTTGTGGAATACGCAGTATTTT; CDR3 protein: CASSKDGGLWNTQYF
J gene: TRBJ1-5; D gene: -; clone size: few; V gene: TRBV29-1; CDR3 DNA: TGCAGCGTTGGCGAGGGTCAGCCCCAGCATTTT; CDR3 protein: CSVGEGQPQHF
J gene: TRBJ2-3; D gene: TRBD2; clone size: -; V gene: TRBV20-1; CDR3 DNA: TGCAGTGCGGCTAGCGGGGACACAGATACGCAGTATTTT; CDR3 protein: CSAASGDTDTQYF
J gene: TRBJ2-3; D gene: -; clone size: -; V gene: TRBV28; CDR3 DNA: TGTGCCAGCAGTTTATCGGTGGACTCCAGCACAGATACGCAGTATTTT; CDR3 protein: CASSLSVDSSTDTQYF
J gene: TRBJ2-7; D gene: TRBD1; clone size: few; V gene: TRBV6-1; CDR3 DNA: TGTGCCAGCGAGGGGGCAGGGGACAGGCAGTACTTC; CDR3 protein: CASEGAGDRQYF
J gene: TRBJ2-3; D gene: TRBD2; clone size: -; V gene: TRBV20-1; CDR3 DNA: TGCAGTGCTATACGACGTAGCGGGAGTGGCGGAGATACGCAGTATTTT; CDR3 protein: CSAIRRSGSGGDTQYF
J gene: TRBJ1-2; D gene: -; clone size: -; V gene: TRBV6-5; CDR3 DNA: TGTGCCAGCAGTTACTCGTCGGGGGGGTTGACTGGTGGCTACACCTTC; CDR3 protein: CASSYSSGGLTGGYTF
J gene: TRBJ2-1; D gene: -; clone size: many; V gene: TRBV18; CDR3 DNA: TGTGCCAGCTCACCACCGAACTACCGGAAGCGCAATGAGCAGTTCTTC; CDR3 protein: CASSPPNYRKRNEQFF
J gene: TRBJ1-1; D gene: -; clone size: many; V gene: TRBV13; CDR3 DNA: TGTGCCAGCAGCCTCCCGTCGGGGGTTAGTAATGAAGCTTTCTTT; CDR3 protein: CASSLPSGVSNEAFF
J gene: TRBJ1-1; D gene: -; clone size: -; V gene: TRBV20-1; CDR3 DNA: TGCAGTGCTAGAAGTCGAGCTTTCTTT; CDR3 protein: CSARSRAFF
J gene: TRBJ2-2; D gene: TRBD2; clone size: -; V gene: TRBV4-1; CDR3 DNA: TGCGCCAGCAGTGGGTACACTAGCGGGAGGGGAACCGGGGAGCTGTTTTTT; CDR3 protein: CASSGYTSGRGTGELFF
J gene: TRBJ2-7; D gene: TRBD1; clone size: few; V gene: TRBV6-6; CDR3 DNA: TGTGCCAGCAGGGACAGGGGTAGCGAGCAGTACTTC; CDR3 protein: CASRDRGSEQYF
J gene: TRBJ1-1; D gene: -; clone size: many; V gene: TRBV28; CDR3 DNA: TGTGCCAGCAGTCCCCATCACACTGAAGCTTTCTTT; CDR3 protein: CASSPHHTEAFF
J gene: TRBJ1-4; D gene: -; clone size: many; V gene: TRBV5-8; CDR3 DNA: TGTGCCAGCAGCTTGGGACAGGCAACTAATGAAAAACTGTTTTTT; CDR3 protein: CASSLGQATNEKLFF
J gene: TRBJ2-1; D gene: TRBD2; clone size: -; V gene: TRBV6-5; CDR3 DNA: TGTGCCAGCAGGTCTTTAGCGGGACCCTACAATGAGCAGTTCTTC; CDR3 protein: CASRSLAGPYNEQFF
J gene: TRBJ1-5; D gene: TRBD1; clone size: few; V gene: TRBV9; CDR3 DNA: TGTGCCAGCAGCGGGGGGACAGGGAATCAGCCCCAGCATTTT; CDR3 protein: CASSGGTGNQPQHF
J gene: TRBJ2-1; D gene: TRBD1; clone size: few; V gene: TRBV11-2; CDR3 DNA: TGTGCCAGCACCCAAGGACAGGGACCCTACAATGAGCAGTTCTTC; CDR3 protein: CASTQGQGPYNEQFF
J gene: TRBJ1-3; D gene: -; clone size: -; V gene: TRBV6-5; CDR3 DNA: TGTGCCAGCACCCCTGGGGGGGCCGTACGAAACACCATATATTTT; CDR3 protein: CASTPGGAVRNTIYF
J gene: TRBJ2-2; D gene: -; clone size: -; V gene: TRBV9; CDR3 DNA: TGTGCCAGCAGCGTAGATTTGAGGGGAGGCACCGGGGAGCTGTTTTTT; CDR3 protein: CASSVDLRGGTGELFF
J gene: TRBJ1-1; D gene: -; clone size: -; V gene: TRBV7-2; CDR3 DNA: TGTGCCAGCAGCCCAGACTCGGGGAGCGGCACTGAAGCTTTCTTT; CDR3 protein: CASSPDSGSGTEAFF
J gene: TRBJ2-5; D gene: TRBD2; clone size: many; V gene: TRBV3-1; CDR3 DNA: TGTGCCAGCAGCCGATATGGTAGCGGGGTTCAAGAGACCCAGTACTTC; CDR3 protein: CASSRYGSGVQETQYF
J gene: TRBJ1-1; D gene: -; clone size: many; V gene: TRBV20-1; CDR3 DNA: TGCAGCCAGAGGGACGGCAGAACGGAAGCTTTCTTT; CDR3 protein: CSQRDGRTEAFF
J gene: TRBJ2-3; D gene: TRBD2; clone size: many; V gene: TRBV15; CDR3 DNA: TGTGCCACCAGCGCCCGACTAGCGAGCACAGATACGCAGTATTTT; CDR3 protein: CATSARLASTDTQYF
J gene: TRBJ2-7; D gene: -; clone size: few; V gene: TRBV7-9; CDR3 DNA: TGTGCCAGCAGCCCCCCCCGGCCCTACGAGCAGTACTTC; CDR3 protein: CASSPPRPYEQYF
J gene: TRBJ1-1; D gene: TRBD1; clone size: few; V gene: TRBV28; CDR3 DNA: TGTGCCAGCAGTTCCACCCAGGGGGCGAGGAAAGCTTTCTTT; CDR3 protein: CASSSTQGARKAFF
J gene: TRBJ2-3; D gene: TRBD2; clone size: many; V gene: TRBV28; CDR3 DNA: TGTGCCAGCAGTACGCGTTTTGGAGCGGGGGGGTTTAAACAAGAAGATACGCAGTATTTT; CDR3 protein: CASSTRFGAGGFKQEDTQYF
J gene: TRBJ1-6; D gene: -; clone size: many; V gene: TRBV20-1; CDR3 DNA: TGCAGTGCTGACCCGAATTCACCCCTCCACTTT; CDR3 protein: CSADPNSPLHF
J gene: TRBJ1-1; D gene: -; clone size: many; V gene: TRBV28; CDR3 DNA: TGTGCCGGGGGAGACACTGAAGCTTTCTTT; CDR3 protein: CAGGDTEAFF
J gene: TRBJ2-1; D gene: -; clone size: -; V gene: TRBV5-1; CDR3 DNA: TGCGCCAGCAGCTCCCAGGGGCAAAATGAGCAGTTCTTC; CDR3 protein: CASSSQGQNEQFF
J gene: TRBJ1-2; D gene: TRBD1; clone size: many; V gene: TRBV7-9; CDR3 DNA: TGTGCCAGCAGCCTTTCAGGGGGAGGCTACACCTTC; CDR3 protein: CASSLSGGGYTF
J gene: TRBJ2-3; D gene: -; clone size: few; V gene: TRBV10-3; CDR3 DNA: TGTGCCATCAGTAGCAATGAAGGACTGCTAGATACGCAGTATTTT; CDR3 protein: CAISSNEGLLDTQYF
J gene: TRBJ1-6; D gene: TRBD1; clone size: -; V gene: TRBV27; CDR3 DNA: TGTGCCAGCAGTTTATCGTGGCAGGGGGTGACTTCACCCCTCCACTTT; CDR3 protein: CASSLSWQGVTSPLHF
J gene: TRBJ1-1; D gene: -; clone size: many; V gene: TRBV20-1; CDR3 DNA: TGCAGTGCTAGAGATCTCCGGGGAATCGGGAACACTGAAGCTTTCTTT; CDR3 protein: CSARDLRGIGNTEAFF
J gene: TRBJ2-2; D gene: TRBD2; clone size: -; V gene: TRBV20-1; CDR3 DNA: TGCAGTGCAGCTAGCGGGAGTGGCACCGGGGAGCTGTTTTTT; CDR3 protein: CSAASGSGTGELFF
J gene: TRBJ2-1; D gene: -; clone size: few; V gene: TRBV9; CDR3 DNA: TGTGCCAGCAGCGTACTTACTCCGGGACCCCGGTCCTACAATGAGCAGTTCTTC; CDR3 protein: CASSVLTPGPRSYNEQFF
J gene: TRBJ1-5; D gene: -; clone size: few; V gene: TRBV28; CDR3 DNA: TGTGCCAGCAGTTTAGTAGGGGCTTACAATCAGCCCCAGCATTTT; CDR3 protein: CASSLVGAYNQPQHF
J gene: TRBJ2-3; D gene: -; clone size: -; V gene: TRBV19; CDR3 DNA: TGTGCCAGTAGTATAGGTACACGTTGGGGAGATACGCAGTATTTT; CDR3 protein: CASSIGTRWGDTQYF
J gene: TRBJ1-6; D gene: -; clone size: -; V gene: TRBV28; CDR3 DNA: TGTGCCAGCAGGGGGTGGAGTTCACCCCTCCACTTT; CDR3 protein: CASRGWSSPLHF
J gene: TRBJ2-6; D gene: -; clone size: -; V gene: TRBV6-6; CDR3 DNA: TGTGCCAGCAGTACCGGGAGCTTTGGGGCCAACGTCCTGACTTTC; CDR3 protein: CASSTGSFGANVLTF
J gene: TRBJ1-5; D gene: -; clone size: many; V gene: TRBV7-2; CDR3 DNA: TGTGCCAGCAGCTTAGCGTTAGGTACCGGTCAGCCCCAGCATTTT; CDR3 protein: CASSLALGTGQPQHF
J gene: TRBJ2-7; D gene: -; clone size: -; V gene: TRBV29-1; CDR3 DNA: TGCAGCGTAAGACCGGGGGAGTACTTC; CDR3 protein: CSVRPGEYF
J gene: TRBJ2-1; D gene: -; clone size: many; V gene: TRBV11-2; CDR3 DNA: TGTGCCAGCAGCTTAGTTGGTCTAGCCAATGAGCAGTTCTTC; CDR3 protein: CASSLVGLANEQFF
J gene: TRBJ2-7; D gene: -; clone size: -; V gene: TRBV28; CDR3 DNA: TGTGCCAGCAGCCTAGACACGCAACTCTTGAGGCAGTACTTC; CDR3 protein: CASSLDTQLLRQYF